The 18 T cell receptor beta chains reported below all come from one sample, sequenced in a study of blood T cell repertoires in COVID-19. TCRdb keeps only in-frame clones here, not all; method: immunoSEQ multiplex PCR. The data show around 500,000 clones, around 85% seen once. Input material: PBMCs or T cells enriched from blood (not recorded which). The receptors come from a woman aged 60-75 years who had recovered from COVID-19.

The chain has TRBV2 and TRBJ1-2; 9 bases agree with TRBD1. V lost 8 bases to trimming and J lost 8 bases; unmatched junction nucleotides: 12. Germline CDR1 SNHLY, CDR2 FYNNEI. The CDR3 runs to 14 residues. CDR3 nucleotides: TGTGCCAGCTCCGACAGGGGGAAAGCGGAAGGCTACACCTTC. This encodes CASSDRGKAEGYTF.

The V gene is TRBV24-1, the J gene TRBJ2-2, with D unresolved. V gave up 5 bases and J gave up 4 bases, with 7 bases separating them. Germline CDR1 is KGHDR and CDR2 is SFDVKD. The CDR3 is 13 residues long. Here the CDR3 reads CATSGLATGELFF. Written as DNA, the CDR3 is TGTGCCACCAGTGGACTTGCCACCGGGGAGCTGTTTTTT.

The gene calls are TRBV7-7 and TRBJ2-3, with TRBD2 identical over 11 bases. CDR1 SSHAT and CDR2 FNYEAQ come from the germline V gene (reference sequence). This CDR3 spans 14 amino acids. Unmatched junction bases numbered 4, after V lost 5 bases and J lost 6 bases. CDR3 sequence reads: CASSRSGGADTQYF. CDR3 coding DNA: TGTGCCAGCAGCCGTAGCGGGGGGGCCGATACGCAGTATTTT.

The rearrangement joins TRBV2 to TRBJ2-6; D is possibly TRBD2 (5 bases). Germline V CDR1 and CDR2: SNHLY, FYNNEI. This CDR3 comprises 17 residues. Trimming cost V 10 bases and J 0 bases, with 19 bases left between them. CDR3 DNA: TGTGCCATTCCCACCAGGACTCCCTTCTCTGGGGCCAACGTCCTGACTTTC. Its translation: CAIPTRTPFSGANVLTF.

This chain uses TRBV7-8 with TRBJ1-2; 8 positions match TRBD1. The germline V gene encodes CDR1 SGHVS and CDR2 FQNEAQ. CDR3 size: 18 residues. The V segment lost 2 bases and the J segment 4 bases; nucleotides outside the gene matches: 15. As DNA, the CDR3 is TGTGCCAGCAGCTTAAGGCGCGGAACAGGGGGGAGGCGCTATGGCTACACCTTC. It is translated as CASSLRRGTGGRRYGYTF. The whole variable domain, remainder taken from reference TRBV7-8 and TRBJ1-2, is GAGVSQSPRYKVAKRGQDVALRCDPISGHVSLFWYQQALGQGPEFLTYFQNEAQLDKSGLPSDRFFAERPEGSVSTLKIQRTQQEDSAVYLCASSLRRGTGGRRYGYTFGSGTRLTVV.

The V gene is TRBV28, the J gene TRBJ2-5, with TRBD2 matching 7 bases. Germline V gene sequence: CDR1 MDHEN, CDR2 SYDVKM. This CDR3 has 13 amino acids. With 5 bases clipped from V and 7 bases from J, the junction kept 7 bases outside the gene matches. CDR3 sequence reads: CASSTGRFGTQYF. For the CDR3, the DNA is TGTGCCAGCAGTACCGGGAGGTTCGGGACCCAGTACTTC. Looking up the rest from reference TRBV28 and TRBJ2-5 gives the full variable domain: DVKVTQSSRYLVKRTGEKVFLECVQDMDHENMFWYRQDPGLGLRLIYFSYDVKMKEKGDIPEGYSVSREKKERFSLILESASTNQTSMYLCASSTGRFGTQYFGPGTRLLVL.

V is TRBV5-4 and J is TRBJ2-3; D may be TRBD1 (6 bases). From germline, CDR1 is SGHNT and CDR2 YYREEE (reference sequence). Trimming removed 2 bases at V and 5 bases at J, with 9 bases between. This CDR3 has 13 amino acids. The DNA of the CDR3 is TGTGCCAGCAGCTTAAACAGGGAAGATACGCAGTATTTT. Encoded protein: CASSLNREDTQYF.

A single count supports this clone. V gene TRBV18 combines with J gene TRBJ1-3; 7 nucleotides match TRBD1. The CDR3 runs to 14 residues. The germline CDR1 and CDR2 sequences are KGHSH and LQKENI. The trim removed 7 bases at V and 0 bases at J, leaving 3 bases unmatched. The CDR3 sequence is CASWTGFSGNTIYF. The CDR3 region has the DNA TGTGCCAGCTGGACAGGATTCTCTGGAAACACCATATATTTT. The full variable domain, its missing parts supplied by reference TRBV18 and TRBJ1-3, is NAGVMQNPRHLVRRRGQEARLRCSPMKGHSHVYWYRQLPEEGLKFMVYLQKENIIDESGMPKERFSAEFPKEGPSILRIQQVVRGDSAAYFCASWTGFSGNTIYFGEGSWLTVV.

The chain joins TRBV5-1 to TRBJ2-7; D is ambiguous. The CDR3 covers 15 residues. Germline V lookup: CDR1 SGHRS, CDR2 YFSETQ. The ends were cut back, 4 bases at V and 2 bases at J, with 16 bases in the middle. The CDR3 loop is CASSIPRMSAYEQYV. The CDR3 coding sequence is TGCGCCAGCAGCATCCCGAGGATGTCGGCCTACGAGCAGTACGTC.

The rearrangement uses TRBV6-6 and TRBJ2-7, with TRBD2 as a possible D gene (6 bases). Trimming shortened V by 2 bases and J by 10 bases, and 21 bases separated the two germline ends. Germline-derived CDR1 and CDR2 are MNHNY and SVGAGI (reference sequence). CDR3 size: 15 residues. The CDR3 protein is CASSYRGLGNGDQYF. The DNA of the CDR3 is TGTGCCAGCAGTTACCGGGGACTGGGGAATGGCGACCAGTACTTC.

The rearrangement uses TRBV23-1 and TRBJ1-4; 8 bases match TRBD1. TRBV23-1 counts as an open reading frame of uncertain function. Trimming removed 2 bases from V and 4 bases from J; junction bases left unmatched: 12. The CDR3 covers 18 residues. CDR3 sequence reads: CASSQPDRDRTFNEKLFF. The CDR3 DNA is TGCGCCAGCAGTCAACCGGACCGGGACAGGACCTTTAATGAAAAACTGTTTTTT.

This clone was counted a single time. The V and J genes are TRBV2 and TRBJ1-4; D not certain. The length of the CDR3 is 14 residues. Germline values: CDR1 SNHLY, CDR2 FYNNEI. V was pared by 4 bases and J by 8 bases, with 14 bases between. CDR3 sequence (DNA): TGTGCCAGCAGTGGAAGATGGGTCGGGGAAAAACTGTTTTTT. Its translation is CASSGRWVGEKLFF.

This chain links TRBV16 with TRBJ2-4; 7 bases fit TRBD1. Trimming removed 2 bases from V and 5 bases from J; junction bases left unmatched: 0. Looked up from germline, CDR1 is KGHSY and CDR2 is FQNENV. The CDR3 runs 13 residues. The CDR3 sequence: CASSQGQENIQYF. The CDR3 region has the DNA TGTGCCAGCAGCCAAGGACAGGAAAACATTCAGTACTTC.

With regard to this clone: Additional DNA sequences in this sample encode the identical CDR3. This chain uses TRBV2 with TRBJ2-2; possible D gene TRBD1, 6 bases. CDR1 is SNHLY, CDR2 FYNNEI, per germline. V lost 6 bases to trimming and J lost 1 base, with 9 bases between them. The CDR3 has 14 residues. The CDR3 DNA is TGTGCCAGCAGCCCGGGACAGAACACCGGGGAGCTGTTTTTT. This codes for CASSPGQNTGELFF.

This sequence joins TRBV10-3 and TRBJ2-2; D is uncertain. CDR3 length equals 13 residues. Trimming cost V 7 bases and J 3 bases, with 9 bases left between them. Germline V lookup: CDR1 ENHRY, CDR2 SYGVKD. The CDR3 loop is CAITSEDTGELFF. As DNA, the CDR3 is TGTGCCATCACAAGTGAGGACACCGGGGAGCTGTTTTTT.

A single count supports this clone. This chain joins TRBV24-1 and TRBJ2-5; 8 bases match TRBD2. With V trimmed by 4 bases and J by 13 bases, 7 bases remained unmatched. The germline gives CDR1 KGHDR, CDR2 SFDVKD. The CDR3 contains 12 residues. CDR3 nucleotides: TGTGCCACCAGTGACCCTCAGCGGGGGTTGTACTTC. As protein: CATSDPQRGLYF.

The rearrangement links TRBV5-3 to TRBJ2-7, with D maybe TRBD2 (5 bases). TRBV5-3 is an ORF; its function is uncertain. V lost 1 base and J lost 9, with 11 bases in between. The CDR3 has 12 residues. The DNA of the CDR3 is TGTGCCAGAAGCTTGACGGGGTGGAGGCAGTACGTC. Encoded protein: CARSLTGWRQYV.

This chain links TRBV5-4 with TRBJ2-2; 8 positions match TRBD1. The CDR3 loop spans 15 amino acids. The trim removed 7 bases at V and 1 base at J, leaving 6 bases unmatched. Germline CDR1 is SGHNT and CDR2 is YYREEE (reference sequence). DNA for the CDR3: TGTGCCAGCGCGAGGGGGACAGGGAACACCGGGGAGCTGTTTTTT. It yields the protein CASARGTGNTGELFF.